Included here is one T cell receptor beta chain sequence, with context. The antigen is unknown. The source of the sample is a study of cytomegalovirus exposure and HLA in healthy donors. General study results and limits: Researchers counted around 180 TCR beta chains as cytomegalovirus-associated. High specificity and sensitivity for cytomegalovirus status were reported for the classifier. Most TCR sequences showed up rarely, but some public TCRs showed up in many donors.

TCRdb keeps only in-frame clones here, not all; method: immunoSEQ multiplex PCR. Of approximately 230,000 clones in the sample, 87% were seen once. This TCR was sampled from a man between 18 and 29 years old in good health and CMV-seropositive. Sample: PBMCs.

Here the CDR3 reads CASSLDAGVGYTF. The CDR3 coding sequence is TGTGCCAGCAGCTTAGACGCAGGGGTTGGCTACACCTTC. The V gene is TRBV7-3, the J gene TRBJ1-2, with D perhaps matching TRBD1 (6 bases). The CDR3 extends over 13 amino acids. Germline values: CDR1 SGHTA, CDR2 FQGTGA. The V and J ends lost 2 bases and 7 bases respectively, with 11 bases between them.